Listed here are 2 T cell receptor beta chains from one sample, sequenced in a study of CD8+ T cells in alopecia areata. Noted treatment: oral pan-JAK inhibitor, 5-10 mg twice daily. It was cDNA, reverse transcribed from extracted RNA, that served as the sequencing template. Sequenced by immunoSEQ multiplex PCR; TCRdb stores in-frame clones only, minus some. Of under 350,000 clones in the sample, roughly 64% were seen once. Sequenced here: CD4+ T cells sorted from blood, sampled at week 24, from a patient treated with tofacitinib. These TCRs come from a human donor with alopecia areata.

The CDR3 DNA sequence: TGCGCCAGCAGGGAAGAAGGGGAGGCTTTCTTT. Residues: CASREEGEAFF. This sequence joins TRBV5-1 and TRBJ1-1, with a possible D match to TRBD1 (5 bases). Germline assignment: CDR1 SGHRS and CDR2 YFSETQ. Deletions cut 5 bases from V and 11 bases from J, with 13 bases between. This CDR3 is built from 11 residues.

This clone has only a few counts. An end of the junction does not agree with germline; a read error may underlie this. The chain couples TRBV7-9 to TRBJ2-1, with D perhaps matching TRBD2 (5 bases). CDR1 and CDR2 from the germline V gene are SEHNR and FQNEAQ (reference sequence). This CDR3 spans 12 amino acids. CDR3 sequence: CASSASGTRRIF. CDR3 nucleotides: TGTGCCAGCAGCGCGTCGGGAACTCGACGGATCTTC. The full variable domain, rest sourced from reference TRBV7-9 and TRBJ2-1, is DTGVSQNPRHKITKRGQNVTFRCDPISEHNRLYWYRQTLGQGPEFLTYFQNEAQLEKSRLLSDRFSAERPKGSFSTLEIQRTEQGDSAMYLCASSASGTRRIFGPGTRLTVL.